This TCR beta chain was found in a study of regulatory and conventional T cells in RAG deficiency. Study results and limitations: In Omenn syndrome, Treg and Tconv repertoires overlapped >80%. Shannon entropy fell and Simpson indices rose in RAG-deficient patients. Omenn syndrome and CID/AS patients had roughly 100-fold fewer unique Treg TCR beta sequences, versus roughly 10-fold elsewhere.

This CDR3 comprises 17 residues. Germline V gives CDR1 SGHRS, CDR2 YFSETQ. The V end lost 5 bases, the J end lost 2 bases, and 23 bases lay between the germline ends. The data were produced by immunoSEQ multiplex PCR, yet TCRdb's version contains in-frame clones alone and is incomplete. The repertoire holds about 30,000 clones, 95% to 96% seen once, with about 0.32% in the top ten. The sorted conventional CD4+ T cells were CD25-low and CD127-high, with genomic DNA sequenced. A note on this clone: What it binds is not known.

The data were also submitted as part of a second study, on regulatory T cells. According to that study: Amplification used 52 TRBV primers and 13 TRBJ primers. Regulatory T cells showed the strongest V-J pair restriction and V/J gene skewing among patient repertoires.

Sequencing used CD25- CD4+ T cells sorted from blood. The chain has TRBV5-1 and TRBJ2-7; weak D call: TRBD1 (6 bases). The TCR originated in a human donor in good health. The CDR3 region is CASRLNPRGTTTYEQYF. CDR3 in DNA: TGCGCCAGCAGACTGAACCCAAGGGGGACGACAACCTACGAGCAGTACTTC. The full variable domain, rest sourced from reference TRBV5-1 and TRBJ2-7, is KAGVTQTPRYLIKTRGQQVTLSCSPISGHRSVSWYQQTPGQGLQFLFEYFSETQRNKGNFPGRFSGRQFSNSRSEMNVSTLELGDSALYLCASRLNPRGTTTYEQYFGPGTRLTVT.